This is a list of T cell receptor beta chains from one sample in a study of molecular identifiers for immune sequencing clone quantification. Via MiXCR, TCRdb re-called the PCR reads, giving one row per CDR3 protein. The table shows fewer than 350,000 distinct CDR3 sequences, with about 22% occurring only once. Material: naive CD8+ T cells from blood, with Jurkat cell RNA spiked in. The receptors originated from a human donor in good health. Some libraries in this study had Jurkat cell RNA spiked in. CDR3s include the opening cysteine and the closing phenylalanine or tryptophan. The order of the fields is J gene, D gene, clone size, V gene, CDR3 DNA, CDR3 protein. The D gene is left open where the match is weak. Rows may omit the clone size; those that give it use once, few, many or a size class.

>TRBJ1-1|.|.|TRBV4-1
TGCGCCAGCAGCTTAAAACAGGACGTTGAAGCTTTCTTT
CASSLKQDVEAFF
>TRBJ2-7|TRBD1|many|TRBV6-5
TGTGCCAGCAGTTCACAGGGGATTACCTACGAGCAGTACTTC
CASSSQGITYEQYF
>TRBJ2-7|TRBD1|many|TRBV4-1
TGCGCCAGCAGCCAAGTCCTCGGGACAGCGCCTATCGAGCAGTACTTC
CASSQVLGTAPIEQYF
>TRBJ2-5|TRBD2|.|TRBV6-2/TRBV6-3
TGTGCCAGCAACCCGCTAGCGGCCCTTGGCCAAGAGACCCGGTACTTC
CASNPLAALGQETRYF
>TRBJ2-1|TRBD1|.|TRBV6-2/TRBV6-3
TGTGCCAGCGGGCAGGGGGCTTTCGATGAGCAGTTCTTC
CASGQGAFDEQFF
>TRBJ2-5|.|.|TRBV7-2
TGTGCCAGCAGCTTAGTCCTGGGGTGGCAAGAGACCCAGTACTTC
CASSLVLGWQETQYF
>TRBJ1-1|.|many|TRBV7-9
TGTGCCAGCAGCTTGTCCCGTACCGCTGACGAAGCTTTCTTT
CASSLSRTADEAFF
>TRBJ2-2|.|few|TRBV14
TGTGCCAGCAGCCAAGACTCCTGGACGGAAACCGGGGAGCTGTTTTTT
CASSQDSWTETGELFF
>TRBJ2-5|.|.|TRBV29-1
TGCAGCGTTGGCGGGGCGGGGAGGTTAGAGACCCAGTACTTC
CSVGGAGRLETQYF
>TRBJ1-1|.|many|TRBV14
TGTGCCAGCAGCCAAGAGAGCGCGAGGGCCGCGTACACTGAAGCTTTCTTT
CASSQESARAAYTEAFF
>TRBJ1-5|.|many|TRBV5-6
TGTGCCAGCAGCTTGGAGAATCAGCCCCAGCATTTT
CASSLENQPQHF
>TRBJ2-4|.|many|TRBV30
TGTGCCTGGAGGGGCAGTCCGTGGGGTACCAAAAACATTCAGTACTTC
CAWRGSPWGTKNIQYF
>TRBJ2-3|TRBD2|.|TRBV28
TGTGCCAGCAGTTTATTGCTAGCGGGAACCACAGATACGCTGTATTTT
CASSLLLAGTTDTLYF
>TRBJ1-1|TRBD1|.|TRBV4-3
TGCGCCAACAGCCAAGACAGGGTGTTGGACACTGAAGCTTTCTTT
CANSQDRVLDTEAFF
>TRBJ2-1|TRBD2|few|TRBV20-1
TGCAGTGCTAGAGATCACCCAACTAGCGGGGAATACAATGAGCAGTTCTTC
CSARDHPTSGEYNEQFF
>TRBJ1-2|.|few|TRBV19
TGTGCCAGTAGTTTCGGGACCGCTAACTATGGCTACACCTTC
CASSFGTANYGYTF
>TRBJ1-2|.|many|TRBV13
TGTGCCAGCAGCTTTGACAGGTCCCGCTACACCTTC
CASSFDRSRYTF
>TRBJ1-3|.|.|TRBV4-3
TGCGCCAGCAGCCAAGTGAGGGATGGAAACACCATATATTTT
CASSQVRDGNTIYF
>TRBJ2-1|TRBD2|few|TRBV24-1
TGTGCCACCAGTGACCCCGGACTAGCGGGGGGATACAATGAGCAGTTCTTC
CATSDPGLAGGYNEQFF
>TRBJ2-7|.|few|TRBV20-1
TGCAGTGTTATCCGGGACAGAAGCGGGAGTACCTACGAGCAGTACTTC
CSVIRDRSGSTYEQYF